This entry lists 7 T cell receptor beta chains sequenced from one sample in a study of memory CD4+ T cells and cytomegalovirus serostatus. Method: immunoSEQ multiplex PCR; TCRdb's copy keeps in-frame clones and lacks some. The table has approximately 61,000 clones, around 86% seen once. The sort gate was single viable CD3+CD4+CD8-CD45RO+ cells for memory CD4+ T cells. Specimen: memory CD4+ T cells from blood. These receptors originate from an adult in good health and CMV-seronegative.

The table lists this clone with a few counts. The rearrangement uses TRBV11-3 and TRBJ2-7; 8 nucleotides align to TRBD1. V trimming: 3 bases; J trimming: 8 bases; junction bases outside the gene matches: 15. This CDR3 region has 16 residues. The V gene's germline CDR1 is SGHNT and CDR2 YENEEA. The CDR3 loop reads CASSFGSPGQGSKQYF. The CDR3 nucleotides are TGTGCCAGCAGCTTTGGTTCCCCCGGACAGGGATCGAAGCAGTACTTC.

This clone was observed a single time. The rearrangement links TRBV5-4 to TRBJ1-1; 8 bases match TRBD1. The trim removed 4 bases at V and 5 bases at J, leaving 7 bases unmatched. Germline V gene lookup returns CDR1 SGHNT and CDR2 YYREEE (reference sequence). The CDR3 sequence is 14 residues long. CDR3 sequence reads: CASSQGAQGTEAFF. DNA for the CDR3: TGTGCCAGCAGCCAGGGGGCGCAGGGGACTGAAGCTTTCTTT. Filled out from reference TRBV5-4 and TRBJ1-1, the complete variable domain reads ETGVTQSPTHLIKTRGQQVTLRCSSQSGHNTVSWYQQALGQGPQFIFQYYREEENGRGNFPPRFSGLQFPNYSSELNVNALELDDSALYLCASSQGAQGTEAFFGQGTRLTVV.

Only a few counts were recorded for this clone. The V and J genes are TRBV7-9 and TRBJ2-4, with 7 bases fitting TRBD1. The germline CDR1 and CDR2 sequences are SEHNR and FQNEAQ (reference sequence). There are 13 residues in the CDR3. Trimming took 6 bases from V and 1 from J; bases not matched to a gene: 0. The CDR3 loop is CASRGQAKNIQYF. In nucleotides, the CDR3 is TGTGCCAGCAGGGGACAGGCCAAAAACATTCAGTACTTC.

V and J are TRBV11-2 and TRBJ2-2, with TRBD1 identical over 8 bases. The CDR3 is 14 residues long. J was trimmed by 3 bases and V by 5 bases; bases with no gene match: 2. Per the germline V gene, CDR1 is SGHAT and CDR2 is FQNNGV. The CDR3, as DNA: TGTGCCAGCAGCCGGGACAGGTACACCGGGGAGCTGTTTTTT. As protein: CASSRDRYTGELFF.

The chain carries TRBV6-5 and TRBJ2-5; D is perhaps TRBD2 (6 bases). The CDR3 contains 15 residues. Germline V gives CDR1 MNHEY, CDR2 SVGAGI. Trimming removed 0 bases from V and 9 bases from J, with 17 bases in between. The CDR3 here is CASSYSGGTTRAQYF. The CDR3 DNA sequence: TGTGCCAGCAGTTACTCGGGCGGGACGACTAGGGCCCAGTACTTC.

The gene calls are TRBV4-1 and TRBJ2-3; possible D gene TRBD1, 5 bases. V gave up 1 base and J gave up 7 bases, with 9 bases separating them. There are 13 residues in the CDR3. Germline lookup yields CDR1 MGHRA and CDR2 YSYEKL. The CDR3 loop is CASSQVNRNTQYF. CDR3 DNA: TGCGCCAGCAGCCAAGTGAACAGGAATACGCAGTATTTT.

The chain carries TRBV9 and TRBJ2-5; 10 nucleotides agree with TRBD2. CDR1 SGDLS and CDR2 YYNGEE come from the germline V gene. This CDR3 region has 15 residues. V was pared by 4 bases and J by 7 bases, with 10 bases of the junction left unmatched. The CDR3 loop reads CASSLGGSGRVTQYF. The CDR3 nucleotides are TGTGCCAGCAGCCTTGGGGGAAGCGGGAGGGTGACCCAGTACTTC. Variable domain in full (rest from reference TRBV9 and TRBJ2-5): DSGVTQTPKHLITATGQRVTLRCSPRSGDLSVYWYQQSLDQGLQFLIQYYNGEERAKGNILERFSAQQFPDLHSELNLSSLELGDSALYFCASSLGGSGRVTQYFGPGTRLLVL.